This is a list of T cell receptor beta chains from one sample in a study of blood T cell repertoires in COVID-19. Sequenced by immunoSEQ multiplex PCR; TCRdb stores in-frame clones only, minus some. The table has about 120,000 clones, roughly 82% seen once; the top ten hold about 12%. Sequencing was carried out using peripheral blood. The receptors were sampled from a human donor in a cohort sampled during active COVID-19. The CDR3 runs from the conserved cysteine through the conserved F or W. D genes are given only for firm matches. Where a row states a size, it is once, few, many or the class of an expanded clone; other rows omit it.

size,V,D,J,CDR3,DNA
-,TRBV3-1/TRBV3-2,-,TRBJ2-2,CASSQNTPPSRNTGELFF,TGTGCCAGCAGCCAAAACACCCCTCCGTCCCGTAACACCGGGGAGCTGTTTTTT
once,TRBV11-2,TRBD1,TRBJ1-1,CASSLVGGTGNTEAFF,TGTGCCAGCAGCTTAGTTGGAGGGACAGGGAACACTGAAGCTTTCTTT
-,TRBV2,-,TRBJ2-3,CASSDRASTDTQYF,TGTGCCAGCAGTGACAGGGCTAGCACAGATACGCAGTATTTT
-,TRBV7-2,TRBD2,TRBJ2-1,CASSSTALTSRSEQFF,TGTGCCAGCAGCTCCACCGCTCTGACTAGCCGTAGTGAGCAGTTCTTC
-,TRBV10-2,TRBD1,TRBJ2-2,CASSESQGTGELFF,TGCGCCAGCAGTGAGTCACAGGGGACCGGGGAGCTGTTTTTT
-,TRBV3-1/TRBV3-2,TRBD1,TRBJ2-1,CASSQGQGWNNEQFF,TGTGCCAGCAGCCAGGGACAGGGGTGGAACAATGAGCAGTTCTTC
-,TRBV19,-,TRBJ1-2,CASSMEGGYYGYTF,TGTGCCAGTAGTATGGAAGGGGGTTACTATGGCTACACCTTC
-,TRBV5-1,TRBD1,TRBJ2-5,CASSPGTGQWETQYF,TGCGCCAGCAGCCCAGGGACAGGGCAGTGGGAGACCCAGTACTTC
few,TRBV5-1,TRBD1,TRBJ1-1,CASSPQGGNTEAFF,TGCGCCAGCAGCCCACAGGGGGGGAACACTGAAGCTTTCTTT
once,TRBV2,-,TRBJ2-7,CASRARGAYYEQYF,TGTGCCAGCAGGGCTCGGGGGGCTTACTACGAGCAGTACTTC
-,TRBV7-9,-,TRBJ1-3,CASSPGVGNTIYF,TGTGCCAGCAGCCCCGGGGTGGGAAACACCATATATTTT
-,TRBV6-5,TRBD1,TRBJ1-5,CASSLGQDSNQPQHF,TGTGCCAGCAGTTTAGGACAGGATAGCAATCAGCCCCAGCATTTT
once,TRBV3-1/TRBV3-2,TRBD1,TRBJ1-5,CASSRTGGESQHF,TGTGCCAGCAGCCGGACAGGGGGTGAGTCCCAGCATTTT
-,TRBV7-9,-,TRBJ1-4,CASINSGSTNEKLFF,TGTGCCAGCATCAATTCGGGGTCAACTAATGAAAAACTGTTTTTT
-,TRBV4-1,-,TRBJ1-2,CASSQEGGNYGYTF,TGCGCCAGCAGCCAAGAGGGGGGAAACTATGGCTACACCTTC
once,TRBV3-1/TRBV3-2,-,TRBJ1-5,CASSHSRGGNQPQHF,TGTGCCAGCAGCCATAGTAGGGGTGGCAATCAGCCCCAGCATTTT
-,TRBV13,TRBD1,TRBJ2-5,CASSTLTGGGGETQYF,TGTGCCAGCAGCACCCTTACAGGGGGCGGGGGAGAGACCCAGTACTTC
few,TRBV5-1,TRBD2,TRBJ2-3,CASSLGPSGGGDTQYF,TGCGCCAGCAGCTTGGGGCCTAGCGGGGGCGGAGATACGCAGTATTTT
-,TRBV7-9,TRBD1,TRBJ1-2,CASSPRDSSGYTF,TGTGCCAGCAGCCCCCGGGACAGCTCTGGCTACACCTTC
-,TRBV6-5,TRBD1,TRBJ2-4,CASSRQGSGIQYF,TGTGCCAGCAGTAGACAGGGTTCAGGCATTCAGTACTTC
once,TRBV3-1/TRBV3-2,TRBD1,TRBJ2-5,CASSQDVGQGRETQYF,TGTGCCAGCAGCCAAGATGTAGGACAGGGTAGAGAGACCCAGTACTTC
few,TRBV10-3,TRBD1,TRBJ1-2,CAISPGTGASSYGYTF,TGTGCCATCAGTCCTGGGACAGGGGCGTCTAGCTATGGCTACACCTTC
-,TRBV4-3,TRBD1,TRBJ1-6,CASSQASTGTYNSPLHF,TGCGCCAGCAGCCAAGCCTCGACAGGGACCTATAATTCACCCCTCCACTTT
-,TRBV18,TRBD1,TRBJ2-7,CASSPLGGVWGQARLEQYF,TGTGCCAGCTCACCATTAGGGGGTGTTTGGGGACAGGCGAGACTCGAGCAGTACTTC
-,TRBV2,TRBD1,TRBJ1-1,CASSGEIGGWDTEAFF,TGTGCCAGCAGTGGGGAGATAGGGGGCTGGGACACTGAAGCTTTCTTT
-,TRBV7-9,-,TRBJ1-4,CASSSSGGGTNEKLFF,TGTGCCAGCAGCTCCTCCGGGGGGGGGACTAATGAAAAACTGTTTTTT
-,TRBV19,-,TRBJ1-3,CASSIVAVHSGNTIYF,TGTGCCAGTAGTATCGTGGCAGTCCACTCTGGAAACACCATATATTTT
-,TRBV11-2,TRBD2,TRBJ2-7,CASSPERGVFEQYF,TGTGCCAGCAGCCCCGAGCGGGGGGTGTTTGAGCAGTACTTC
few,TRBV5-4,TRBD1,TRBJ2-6,CASSLDRDRVSGANVLTF,TGTGCCAGCAGCTTGGACCGGGACAGGGTGTCTGGGGCCAACGTCCTGACTTTC
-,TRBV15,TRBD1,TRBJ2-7,CATSRGRQGYYEQYF,TGTGCCACCAGCAGGGGAAGACAGGGGTACTACGAGCAGTACTTC
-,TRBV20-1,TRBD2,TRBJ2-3,CSASSGGARDTQYF,TGCAGTGCTAGTAGCGGGGGGGCCCGGGATACGCAGTATTTT
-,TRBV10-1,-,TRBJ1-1,CASSAVPDTEAFF,TGCGCCAGCAGTGCCGTCCCGGACACTGAAGCTTTCTTT
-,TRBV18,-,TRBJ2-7,CASTANQDSYEQYF,TGTGCCAGCACAGCGAACCAAGACAGCTACGAGCAGTACTTC
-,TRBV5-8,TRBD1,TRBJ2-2,CASRRSPGQVNTGELFF,TGTGCCAGCAGGAGGTCACCTGGACAGGTGAACACCGGGGAGCTGTTTTTT
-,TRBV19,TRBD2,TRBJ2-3,CASQTSGVTDTQYF,TGTGCCAGTCAGACTAGCGGGGTGACAGATACGCAGTATTTT
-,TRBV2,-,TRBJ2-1,CASQMGGGGLYNEQFF,TGTGCCAGCCAGATGGGAGGGGGGGGCCTGTACAATGAGCAGTTCTTC
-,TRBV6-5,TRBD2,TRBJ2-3,CASRGRGGGDTQYF,TGTGCCAGTCGCGGGCGGGGGGGCGGAGATACGCAGTATTTT
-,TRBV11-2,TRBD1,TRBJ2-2,CASSLGQGENTGELFF,TGTGCCAGCAGCTTAGGACAGGGGGAGAACACCGGGGAGCTGTTTTTT